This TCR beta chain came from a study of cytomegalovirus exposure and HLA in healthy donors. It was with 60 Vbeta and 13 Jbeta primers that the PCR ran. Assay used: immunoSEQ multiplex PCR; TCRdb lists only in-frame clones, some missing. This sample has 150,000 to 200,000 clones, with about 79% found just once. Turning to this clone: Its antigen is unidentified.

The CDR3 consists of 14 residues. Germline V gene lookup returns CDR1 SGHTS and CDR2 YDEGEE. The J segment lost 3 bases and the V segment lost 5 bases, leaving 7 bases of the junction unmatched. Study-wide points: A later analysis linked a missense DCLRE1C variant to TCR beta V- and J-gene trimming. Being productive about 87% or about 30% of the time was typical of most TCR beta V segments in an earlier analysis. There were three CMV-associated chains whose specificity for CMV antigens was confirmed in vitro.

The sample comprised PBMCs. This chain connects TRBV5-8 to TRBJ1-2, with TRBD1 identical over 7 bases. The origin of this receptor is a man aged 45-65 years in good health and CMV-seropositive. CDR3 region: CASSDDRADYGYTF. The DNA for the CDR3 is TGTGCCAGCAGTGACGACAGGGCGGACTATGGCTACACCTTC.